This TCR beta chain is drawn from a study of blood T cell repertoires in COVID-19. The CDR3 has 17 amino acids. J lost 2 bases, V lost 4 bases, and 10 bases had no gene match. In germline, CDR1 is SGHAT, CDR2 FQNNGV. Generated by immunoSEQ multiplex PCR, the TCRdb table keeps only in-frame clones and is missing some. The sample records 150,000 to 200,000 clones, about 88% being singletons. The TCR comes from a human donor with acute COVID-19. The donor label of this sample is uncertain. This chain joins TRBV11-2 and TRBJ2-1, with 8 bases lining up with TRBD1. Specimen: PBMCs or T cells enriched from blood (not recorded which). CDR3 region: CASSSPRRGQAYNEQFF. As DNA, the CDR3 is TGTGCCAGCAGCTCCCCCCGACGGGGACAGGCCTACAATGAGCAGTTCTTC.